Each of the 25 T cell receptor beta chains below was sequenced from the same sample in a study of cytotoxic CD8 clonotypes in ibrutinib-treated CLL. TCRdb's copy holds only in-frame clones and misses some; the assay was immunoSEQ multiplex PCR. This table holds over 65,000 clones, 79% found once. The material was PBMCs, obtained after 12 months of ibrutinib treatment. These receptors came from a human donor with chronic lymphocytic leukemia.

This chain links TRBV6-1 with TRBJ2-7, with 8 bases matching TRBD2. CDR1 and CDR2 (germline): MNHNS, SASEGT. The V segment lost 11 bases and the J segment 0 bases; nucleotides outside the gene matches: 9. The CDR3 has 14 residues. Here the CDR3 reads CAGGQRGSSYEQYF. The CDR3 DNA reads as TGTGCCGGGGGGCAGCGGGGGTCCTCCTACGAGCAGTACTTC.

J is TRBJ2-5 and V is TRBV28; D is uncertain. The V gene's germline CDR1 is MDHEN and CDR2 SYDVKM. The CDR3 contains 11 residues. Trimming pared 3 bases from V and 5 bases from J, leaving 4 bases between. In nucleotides, the CDR3 is TGTGCCAGCAGTTTTCGGGAGACCCAGTACTTC. Translated: CASSFRETQYF. Full variable domain (remainder filled in from reference TRBV28 and TRBJ2-5): DVKVTQSSRYLVKRTGEKVFLECVQDMDHENMFWYRQDPGLGLRLIYFSYDVKMKEKGDIPEGYSVSREKKERFSLILESASTNQTSMYLCASSFRETQYFGPGTRLLVL.

This clone was detected only once. The gene calls are TRBV7-9 and TRBJ2-7; 12 bases match TRBD1. After removal of 5 bases from V and 0 bases from J, the junction contained 14 bases not matched to a gene. This CDR3 comprises 19 residues. CDR1 is SEHNR, CDR2 FQNEAQ, per germline (reference sequence). Here the CDR3 DNA reads TGTGCCAGCAGCCCCCCACGCCGGGACAGGGGGCCTAGCTCCTACGAGCAGTACTTC. It translates to CASSPPRRDRGPSSYEQYF.

CDR3 sequence reads: CASFFGGNTGELFF. Written as DNA, the CDR3 is TGTGCCAGCTTCTTCGGTGGGAACACCGGGGAGCTGTTTTTT. This chain links TRBV2 with TRBJ2-2; D remains ambiguous. Trimming cost V 8 bases and J 1 base, with 11 bases left between them. The CDR3 totals 14 residues. Germline CDR1 SNHLY, CDR2 FYNNEI.

The chain employs TRBV10-3 and TRBJ1-2, with 9 bases identical to TRBD1. Germline lookup yields CDR1 ENHRY and CDR2 SYGVKD. J was trimmed by 3 bases and V by 10 bases; bases with no gene match: 6. The CDR3 loop spans 13 amino acids. The CDR3 spells CATGTGRDYGYTF. The CDR3 nucleotides are TGTGCCACAGGGACAGGGCGGGACTATGGCTACACCTTC.

This chain connects TRBV2 to TRBJ2-7; unclear D gene. V dropped 4 bases and J dropped 6 bases, with 4 bases sitting between them. The germline CDR1 and CDR2 sequences are SNHLY and FYNNEI. This CDR3 has 10 residues. In DNA form, the CDR3 reads TGTGCCAGCAGTGTACTCGAGCAGTACTTC. Translating it yields CASSVLEQYF.

V is TRBV19 and J is TRBJ2-7; 9 nucleotides agree with TRBD1. Germline CDR1 is LNHDA and CDR2 is SQIVND (reference sequence). CDR3 size: 13 residues. The V and J ends lost 6 bases and 12 bases, in that order; junction bases with no gene match: 12. CDR3 bases: TGTGCCAGTAGCACCCAACCGGGACAGGGTGCGTACTTC. Its translation is CASSTQPGQGAYF.

The chain links TRBV30 to TRBJ1-6, with no clear D. Trimming left V 1 base short and J 7 bases short, with 14 bases between. Germline V gives CDR1 GTSNPN, CDR2 SVGIG (reference sequence). CDR3 size: 15 residues. CDR3 protein: CAWSAGLDGNSPLHF. The CDR3 DNA reads as TGTGCCTGGAGTGCCGGACTGGATGGGAATTCACCCCTCCACTTT.

The gene calls are TRBV11-3 and TRBJ2-2; 7 positions match TRBD1. Germline V gene lookup returns CDR1 SGHNT and CDR2 YENEEA. The J segment lost 0 bases and the V segment lost 1 base, leaving 8 bases of the junction unmatched. There are 18 residues in the CDR3. CDR3 in amino acids: CASSLGDRVTSNTGELFF. The CDR3 coding sequence is TGTGCCAGCAGCTTAGGAGACAGGGTGACCTCGAACACCGGGGAGCTGTTTTTT.

This chain connects TRBV7-2 to TRBJ2-7; 12 nucleotides align to TRBD2. Germline V gene lookup returns CDR1 SGHTA and CDR2 FQGNSA. V lost 10 bases, J lost 6 bases, and 10 bases stayed unmatched. This CDR3 is 14 amino acids long. CDR3 residues: CATSRLAGEGEQYF. The CDR3 DNA follows: TGTGCCACCTCCCGACTAGCGGGAGAGGGCGAGCAGTACTTC. The full variable domain, completed using reference TRBV7-2 and TRBJ2-7, is GAGVSQSPSNKVTEKGKDVELRCDPISGHTALYWYRQSLGQGLEFLIYFQGNSAPDKSGLPSDRFSAERTGGSVSTLTIQRTQQEDSAVYLCATSRLAGEGEQYFGPGTRLTVT.

The rearrangement joins TRBV7-6 to TRBJ1-1; 7 bases are shared with TRBD1. Trimming cost V 6 bases and J 7 bases; bases outside gene matches: 2. Germline CDR1 and CDR2: SGHVS and FNYEAQ. The CDR3 is 11 amino acids. The chain's CDR3 is CASRNRGEAFF. The CDR3 region has the DNA TGTGCCAGCAGGAACAGGGGTGAAGCTTTCTTT.

This sequence joins TRBV7-2 and TRBJ1-3, with TRBD1 as a possible D gene (6 bases). Trimming cost V 2 bases and J 0 bases, with 11 bases left between them. CDR1 and CDR2 (germline): SGHTA, FQGNSA. The CDR3 has 16 amino acids. The CDR3 is CASSLPGANSGNTIYF. The CDR3, as DNA: TGTGCCAGCAGCTTACCAGGGGCCAACTCTGGAAACACCATATATTTT.

This clone has only a few counts. The CDR3, as DNA: TGTGCCAGCAGCCCCGGGACAGCCAAAGATACAGATACGCAGTATTTT. Amino acid sequence: CASSPGTAKDTDTQYF. The chain recombines TRBV5-4 with TRBJ2-3, with TRBD1 identical over 7 bases. The CDR3 spans 16 residues. V shed 4 bases, J shed 3 bases, and the junction held 11 bases outside the gene matches. CDR1 SGHNT and CDR2 YYREEE come from the germline V gene (reference sequence).

The chain's CDR3 is CASSLVWASGNYEQYF. As DNA, the CDR3 is TGTGCCAGCAGCTTAGTTTGGGCTAGCGGGAACTACGAGCAGTACTTC. This chain joins TRBV11-2 and TRBJ2-7; 9 bases fit TRBD2. The CDR3 extends over 16 amino acids. Germline V lookup: CDR1 SGHAT, CDR2 FQNNGV. Trimming removed 1 base from V and 3 bases from J; junction bases left unmatched: 7.

The V call is TRBV15, the J call TRBJ2-5; tentatively, D is TRBD1 (5 bases). V was cut by 0 bases and J by 5 bases, with 13 bases left in between. The CDR3 spans 15 residues. CDR1 LNHNV and CDR2 YYDKDF come from the germline V gene (reference sequence). The CDR3: CATSRDRAGWETQYF. For the CDR3, the DNA is TGTGCCACCAGCAGAGATCGGGCAGGGTGGGAGACCCAGTACTTC.

The rearrangement uses TRBV19 and TRBJ1-1; a weak D match, TRBD1 (5 bases). The CDR3 is made up of 12 amino acids. The germline CDR1 and CDR2 sequences are LNHDA and SQIVND (reference sequence). V gave up 3 bases and J gave up 7 bases, with 9 bases separating them. As DNA, the CDR3 is TGTGCCAGTAGTATGGGGGGTATTGAAGCTTTCTTT. This sequence encodes CASSMGGIEAFF.

The rearrangement uses TRBV4-3 and TRBJ2-7; tentatively, D is TRBD2 (6 bases). Trimming left V 1 base short and J 5 bases short, with 15 bases between. The V gene's germline CDR1 is LGHNA and CDR2 YSLEER. The CDR3 totals 15 residues. This CDR3 is CASSQVWGEAHEQYF. The CDR3 nucleotides read TGCGCCAGCAGCCAAGTTTGGGGGGAGGCCCACGAGCAGTACTTC.

Only one count was recorded for this clone. V and J are TRBV5-1 and TRBJ1-1; no clear D. Per germline, CDR1 SGHRS and CDR2 YFSETQ. The CDR3 runs 15 residues. V shed 0 bases and J shed 3 bases, with 12 bases lying between them. This CDR3 is CASSLVSRSDTEAFF. As DNA, the CDR3 is TGCGCCAGCAGCTTGGTCTCCAGGAGTGACACTGAAGCTTTCTTT.

The rearrangement links TRBV28 to TRBJ1-6; TRBD1 matches at 8 bases. The CDR3 runs to 18 residues. The trim removed 5 bases at V and 10 bases at J, leaving 19 bases unmatched. Looked up from germline, CDR1 is MDHEN and CDR2 is SYDVKM. CDR3 protein: CASSPTTPTGTGASPLHF. CDR3 DNA: TGTGCCAGCAGTCCCACAACTCCGACCGGGACAGGTGCCTCACCCCTCCACTTT.

This clone was seen only a few times. This chain connects TRBV2 to TRBJ2-7; D possibly uses TRBD1 or TRBD2 (5 bases each). This CDR3 spans 15 amino acids. Germline CDR1 and CDR2: SNHLY and FYNNEI. V lost 1 base and J lost 6, with 16 bases in between. CDR3 DNA: TGTGCCAGCAGTGAAGTTGGGACGCCGGCCGCCGAGCAGTACTTC. This gives the protein CASSEVGTPAAEQYF.

This rearrangement joins TRBV7-2 to TRBJ1-3, with 9 bases identical to TRBD1. Germline trimming cut 5 bases from V and 4 bases from J; bases unmatched to any gene: 6. Germline V gives CDR1 SGHTA, CDR2 FQGNSA. The CDR3 is 15 amino acids. In DNA, the CDR3 is TGTGCCAGCAGCCGGGGGACAGGGACGGGAAACACCATATATTTT. This encodes CASSRGTGTGNTIYF. Drawing the rest from reference TRBV7-2 and TRBJ1-3, the complete variable domain is GAGVSQSPSNKVTEKGKDVELRCDPISGHTALYWYRQSLGQGLEFLIYFQGNSAPDKSGLPSDRFSAERTGGSVSTLTIQRTQQEDSAVYLCASSRGTGTGNTIYFGEGSWLTVV.

The genes are TRBV9 and TRBJ1-2, with unresolved D. Trimming cost V 0 bases and J 2 bases, with 5 bases left between them. The germline CDR1 and CDR2 sequences are SGDLS and YYNGEE. The CDR3 sequence is 13 residues long. The CDR3 spells CASSVEGNYGYTF. CDR3 DNA: TGTGCCAGCAGCGTAGAAGGAAACTATGGCTACACCTTC.

V and J are TRBV5-1 and TRBJ1-5, with a possible D match to TRBD1 (6 bases). The germline gives CDR1 SGHRS, CDR2 YFSETQ. There are 15 residues in the CDR3. Trimming stripped 0 bases from V and 3 bases from J, with 10 bases between. The CDR3 sequence is CASSLGAGDNQPQHF. CDR3 nucleotide sequence: TGCGCCAGCAGCTTGGGGGCAGGGGACAATCAGCCCCAGCATTTT.

This clone occurred a few times. This rearrangement joins TRBV7-2 to TRBJ1-1, with unresolved D. V lost 5 bases and J 1 base, leaving 8 bases between the germline ends. Germline CDR1 SGHTA, CDR2 FQGNSA. The CDR3 loop spans 13 amino acids. DNA for the CDR3: TGTGCCAGCAGCGCAGGCCCGAACACTGAAGCTTTCTTT. The encoded protein is CASSAGPNTEAFF.

V usage is TRBV6-6 and J usage is TRBJ2-3, with D possibly being TRBD1 (5 bases). V lost 2 bases and J lost 5, with 11 bases in between. The CDR3 length is 14 residues. Germline V lookup: CDR1 MNHNY, CDR2 SVGAGI (reference sequence). The CDR3 DNA sequence: TGTGCCAGCAGTTACGGGGTAGGGGTAGATACGCAGTATTTT. Its protein product is CASSYGVGVDTQYF.